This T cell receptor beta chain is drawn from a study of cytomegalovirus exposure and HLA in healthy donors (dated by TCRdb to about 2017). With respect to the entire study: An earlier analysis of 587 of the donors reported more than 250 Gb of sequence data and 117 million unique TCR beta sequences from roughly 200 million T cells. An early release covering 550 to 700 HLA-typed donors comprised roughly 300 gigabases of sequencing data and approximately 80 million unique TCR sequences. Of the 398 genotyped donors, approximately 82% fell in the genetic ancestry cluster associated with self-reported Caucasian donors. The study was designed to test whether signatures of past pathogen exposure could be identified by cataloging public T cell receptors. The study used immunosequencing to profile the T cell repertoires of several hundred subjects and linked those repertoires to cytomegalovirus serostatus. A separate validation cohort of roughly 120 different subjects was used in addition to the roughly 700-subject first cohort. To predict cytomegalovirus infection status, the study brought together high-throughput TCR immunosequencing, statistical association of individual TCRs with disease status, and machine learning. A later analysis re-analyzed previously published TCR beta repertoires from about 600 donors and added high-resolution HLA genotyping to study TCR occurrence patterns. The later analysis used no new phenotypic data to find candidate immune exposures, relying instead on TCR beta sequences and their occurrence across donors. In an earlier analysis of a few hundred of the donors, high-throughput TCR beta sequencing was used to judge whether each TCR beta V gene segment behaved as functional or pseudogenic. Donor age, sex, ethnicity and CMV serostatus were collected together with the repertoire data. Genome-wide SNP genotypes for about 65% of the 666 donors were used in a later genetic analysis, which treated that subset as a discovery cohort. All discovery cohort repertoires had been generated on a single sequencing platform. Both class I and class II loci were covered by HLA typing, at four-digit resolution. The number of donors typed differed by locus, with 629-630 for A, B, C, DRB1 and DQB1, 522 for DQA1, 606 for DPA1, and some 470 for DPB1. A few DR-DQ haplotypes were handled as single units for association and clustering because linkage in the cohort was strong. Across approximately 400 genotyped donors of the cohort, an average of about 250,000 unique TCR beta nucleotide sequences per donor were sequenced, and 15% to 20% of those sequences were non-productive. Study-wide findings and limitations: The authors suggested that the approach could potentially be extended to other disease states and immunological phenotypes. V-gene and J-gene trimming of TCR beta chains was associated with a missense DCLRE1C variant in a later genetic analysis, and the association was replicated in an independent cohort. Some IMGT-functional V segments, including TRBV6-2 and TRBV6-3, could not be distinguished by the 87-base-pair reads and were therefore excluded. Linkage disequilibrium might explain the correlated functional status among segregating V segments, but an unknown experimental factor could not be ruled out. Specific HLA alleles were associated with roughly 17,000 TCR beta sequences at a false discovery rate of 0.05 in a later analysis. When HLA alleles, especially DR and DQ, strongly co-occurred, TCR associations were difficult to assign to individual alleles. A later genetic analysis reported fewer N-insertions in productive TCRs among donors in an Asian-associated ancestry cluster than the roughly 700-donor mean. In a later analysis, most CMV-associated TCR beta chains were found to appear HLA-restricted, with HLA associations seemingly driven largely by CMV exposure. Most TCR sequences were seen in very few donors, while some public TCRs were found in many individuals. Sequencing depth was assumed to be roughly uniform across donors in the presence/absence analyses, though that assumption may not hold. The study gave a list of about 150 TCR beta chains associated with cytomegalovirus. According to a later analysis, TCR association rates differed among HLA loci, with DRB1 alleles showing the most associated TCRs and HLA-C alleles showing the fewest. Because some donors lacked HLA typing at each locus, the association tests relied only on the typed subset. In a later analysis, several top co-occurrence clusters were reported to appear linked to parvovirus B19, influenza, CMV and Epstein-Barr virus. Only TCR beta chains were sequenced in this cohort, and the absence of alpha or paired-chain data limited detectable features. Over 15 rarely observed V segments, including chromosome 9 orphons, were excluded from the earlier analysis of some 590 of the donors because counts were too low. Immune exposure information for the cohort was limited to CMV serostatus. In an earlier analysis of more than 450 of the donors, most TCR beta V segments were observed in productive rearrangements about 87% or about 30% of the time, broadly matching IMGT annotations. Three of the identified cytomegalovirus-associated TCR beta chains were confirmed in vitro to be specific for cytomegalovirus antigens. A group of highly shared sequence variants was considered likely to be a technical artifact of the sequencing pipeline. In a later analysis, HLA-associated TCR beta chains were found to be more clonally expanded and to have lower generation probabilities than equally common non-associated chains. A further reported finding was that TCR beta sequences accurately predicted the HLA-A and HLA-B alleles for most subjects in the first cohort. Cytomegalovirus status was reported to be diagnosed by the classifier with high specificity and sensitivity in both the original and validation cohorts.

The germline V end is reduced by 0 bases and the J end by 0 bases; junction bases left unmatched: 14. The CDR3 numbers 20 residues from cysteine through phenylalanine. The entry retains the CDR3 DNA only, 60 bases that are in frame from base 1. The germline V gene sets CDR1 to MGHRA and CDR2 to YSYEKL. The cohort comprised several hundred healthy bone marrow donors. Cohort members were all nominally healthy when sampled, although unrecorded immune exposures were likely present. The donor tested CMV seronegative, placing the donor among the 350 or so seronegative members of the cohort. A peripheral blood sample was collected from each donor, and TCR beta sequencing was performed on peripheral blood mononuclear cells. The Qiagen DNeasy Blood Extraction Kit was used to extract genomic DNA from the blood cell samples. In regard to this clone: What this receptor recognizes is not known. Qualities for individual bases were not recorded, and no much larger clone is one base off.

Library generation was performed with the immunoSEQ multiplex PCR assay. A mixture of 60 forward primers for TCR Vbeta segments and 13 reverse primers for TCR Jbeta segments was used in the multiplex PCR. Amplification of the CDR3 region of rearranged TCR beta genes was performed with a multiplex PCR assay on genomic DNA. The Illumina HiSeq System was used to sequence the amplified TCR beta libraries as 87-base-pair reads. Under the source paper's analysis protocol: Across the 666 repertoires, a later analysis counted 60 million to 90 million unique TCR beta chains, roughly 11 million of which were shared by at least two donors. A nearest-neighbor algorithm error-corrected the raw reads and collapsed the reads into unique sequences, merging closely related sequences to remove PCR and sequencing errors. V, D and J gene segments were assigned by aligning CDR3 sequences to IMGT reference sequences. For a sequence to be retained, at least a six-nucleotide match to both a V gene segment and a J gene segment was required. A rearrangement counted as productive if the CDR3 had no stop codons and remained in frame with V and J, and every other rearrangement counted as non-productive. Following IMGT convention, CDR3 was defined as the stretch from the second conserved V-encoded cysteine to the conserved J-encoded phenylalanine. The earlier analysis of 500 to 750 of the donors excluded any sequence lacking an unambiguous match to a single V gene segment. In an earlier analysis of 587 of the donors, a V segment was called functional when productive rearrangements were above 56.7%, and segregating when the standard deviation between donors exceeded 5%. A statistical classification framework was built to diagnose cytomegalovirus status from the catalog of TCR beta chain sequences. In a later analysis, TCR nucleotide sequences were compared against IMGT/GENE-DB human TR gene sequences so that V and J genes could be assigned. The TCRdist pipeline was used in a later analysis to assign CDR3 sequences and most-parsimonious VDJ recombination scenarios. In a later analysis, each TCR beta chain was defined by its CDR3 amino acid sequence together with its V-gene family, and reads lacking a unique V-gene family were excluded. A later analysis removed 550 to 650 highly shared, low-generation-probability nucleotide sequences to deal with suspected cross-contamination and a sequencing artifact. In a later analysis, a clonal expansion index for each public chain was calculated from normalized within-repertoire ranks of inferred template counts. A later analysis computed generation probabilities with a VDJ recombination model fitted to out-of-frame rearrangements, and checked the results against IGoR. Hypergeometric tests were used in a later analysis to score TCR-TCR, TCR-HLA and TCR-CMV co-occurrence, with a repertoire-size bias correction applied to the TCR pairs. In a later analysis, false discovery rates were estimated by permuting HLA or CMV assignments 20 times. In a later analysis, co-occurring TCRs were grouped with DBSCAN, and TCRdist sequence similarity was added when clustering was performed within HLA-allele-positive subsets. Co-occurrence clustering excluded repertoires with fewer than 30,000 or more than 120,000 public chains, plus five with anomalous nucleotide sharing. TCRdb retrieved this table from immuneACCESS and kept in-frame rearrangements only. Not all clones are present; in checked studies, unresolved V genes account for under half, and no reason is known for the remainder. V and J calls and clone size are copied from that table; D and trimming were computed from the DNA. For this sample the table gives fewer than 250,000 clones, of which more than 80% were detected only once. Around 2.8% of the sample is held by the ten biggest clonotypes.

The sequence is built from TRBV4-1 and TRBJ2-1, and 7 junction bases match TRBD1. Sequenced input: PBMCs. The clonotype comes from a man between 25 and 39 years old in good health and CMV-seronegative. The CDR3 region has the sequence CASSQDLGQAAGSSYNEQFF. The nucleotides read TGCGCCAGCAGCCAAGATCTAGGACAGGCGGCCGGTAGCTCCTACAATGAGCAGTTCTTC.